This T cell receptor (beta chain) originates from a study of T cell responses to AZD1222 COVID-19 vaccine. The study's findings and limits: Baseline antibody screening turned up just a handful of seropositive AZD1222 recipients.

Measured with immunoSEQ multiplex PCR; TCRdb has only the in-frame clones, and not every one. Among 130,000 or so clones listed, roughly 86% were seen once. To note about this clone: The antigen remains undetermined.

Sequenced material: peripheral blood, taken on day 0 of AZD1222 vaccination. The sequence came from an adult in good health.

The CDR3 DNA reads as TGTGCCAGCAGCATCCTCAACCGACAGAGCTCCTATAATTCACCCCTCCACTTT. This sequence encodes CASSILNRQSSYNSPLHF. The chain couples TRBV12-1 to TRBJ1-6; the DNA was not used to check the table's D call, TRBD1. TRBV12-1 counts as a pseudogene. The CDR3 has 18 amino acids.